This TCR beta chain emerged from a study of cytomegalovirus exposure and HLA in healthy donors. PCR employed 60 Vbeta and 13 Jbeta primers. Original processing notes: Approximately 83 million unique TCR beta chains, roughly 11 million shared, were counted in a later analysis. Profiled with immunoSEQ multiplex PCR; TCRdb holds only in-frame clones, not every one. The D gene and trimming were derived from the DNA, and the V and J assignments and clone size from that table. The table lists about 83,000 clones, more than 70% of them singletons. The germline V gene has CDR1 LNHDA and CDR2 SQIVND (reference sequence). Trimming shortened V by 6 bases and J by 3 bases, and 14 bases separated the two germline ends. This CDR3 has 14 amino acids. Study findings and constraints: In an earlier analysis, most TCR beta V segments were productive about 87% or about 30% of the time. Some TCR beta chains (about 180 of them) were listed as cytomegalovirus-associated. In a later analysis, TCR beta V- and J-gene trimming was associated with a missense DCLRE1C variant.

Comments on this clone: Its antigen is unidentified.

The chain couples TRBV19 to TRBJ1-1; no definite D call. The sequenced material came from PBMCs. The sequence was collected from a man aged 55 to 70 in good health and CMV-seronegative. The CDR3 is CASRGFGVDTEAFF. In DNA, the CDR3 is TGTGCCAGTAGGGGGTTCGGGGTCGACACTGAAGCTTTCTTT.